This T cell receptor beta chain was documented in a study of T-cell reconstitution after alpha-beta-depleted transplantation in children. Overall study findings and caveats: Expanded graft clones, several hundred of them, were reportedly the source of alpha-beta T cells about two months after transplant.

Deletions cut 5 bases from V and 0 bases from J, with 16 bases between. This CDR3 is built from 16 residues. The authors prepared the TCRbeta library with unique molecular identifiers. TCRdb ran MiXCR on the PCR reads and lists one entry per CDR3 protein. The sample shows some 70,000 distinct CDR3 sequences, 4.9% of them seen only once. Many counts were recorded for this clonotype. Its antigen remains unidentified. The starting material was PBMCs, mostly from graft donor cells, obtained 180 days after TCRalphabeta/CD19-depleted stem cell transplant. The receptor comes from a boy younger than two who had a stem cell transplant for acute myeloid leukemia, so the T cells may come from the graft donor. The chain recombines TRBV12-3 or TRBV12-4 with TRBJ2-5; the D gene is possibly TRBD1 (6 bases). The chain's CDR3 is CASSIGQTRNQETQYF. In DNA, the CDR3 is TGTGCCAGCAGTATAGGACAGACACGAAACCAAGAGACCCAGTACTTC.